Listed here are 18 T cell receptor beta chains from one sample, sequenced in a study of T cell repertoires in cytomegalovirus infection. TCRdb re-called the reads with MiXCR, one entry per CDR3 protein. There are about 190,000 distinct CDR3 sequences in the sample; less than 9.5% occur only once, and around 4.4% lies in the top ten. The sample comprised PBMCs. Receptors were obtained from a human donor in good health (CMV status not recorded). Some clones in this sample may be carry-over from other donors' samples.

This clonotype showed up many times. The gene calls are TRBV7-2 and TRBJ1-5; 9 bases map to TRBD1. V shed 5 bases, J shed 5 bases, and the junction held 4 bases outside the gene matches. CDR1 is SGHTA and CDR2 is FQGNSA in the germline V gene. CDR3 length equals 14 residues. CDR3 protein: CASSRDRVDQPQHF. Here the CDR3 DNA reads TGTGCCAGCAGCAGGGACAGGGTCGATCAGCCCCAGCATTTT.

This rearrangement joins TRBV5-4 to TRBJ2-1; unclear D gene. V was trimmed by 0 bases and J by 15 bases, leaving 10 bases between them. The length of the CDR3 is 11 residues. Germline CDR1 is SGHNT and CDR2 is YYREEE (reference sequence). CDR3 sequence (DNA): TGTGCCAGCAGCTTGGACGCCACCTGGTTCTTC. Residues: CASSLDATWFF. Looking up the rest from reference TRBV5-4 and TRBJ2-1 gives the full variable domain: ETGVTQSPTHLIKTRGQQVTLRCSSQSGHNTVSWYQQALGQGPQFIFQYYREEENGRGNFPPRFSGLQFPNYSSELNVNALELDDSALYLCASSLDATWFFGPGTRLTVL.

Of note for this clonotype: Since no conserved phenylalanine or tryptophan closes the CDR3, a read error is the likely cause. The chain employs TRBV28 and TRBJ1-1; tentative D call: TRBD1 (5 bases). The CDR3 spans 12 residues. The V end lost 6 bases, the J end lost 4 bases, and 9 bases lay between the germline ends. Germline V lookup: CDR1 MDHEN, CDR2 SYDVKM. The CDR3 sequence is CASRGPSTEAFC. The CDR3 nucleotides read TGTGCCAGCAGGGGGCCGAGCACTGAAGCTTTCTGT.

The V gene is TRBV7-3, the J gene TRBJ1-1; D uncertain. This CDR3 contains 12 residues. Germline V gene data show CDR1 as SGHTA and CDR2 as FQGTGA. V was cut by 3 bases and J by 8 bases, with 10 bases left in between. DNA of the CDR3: TGTGCCAGCAGCTTCCCCAGAGTCGAAGCTTTCTTT. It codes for CASSFPRVEAFF.

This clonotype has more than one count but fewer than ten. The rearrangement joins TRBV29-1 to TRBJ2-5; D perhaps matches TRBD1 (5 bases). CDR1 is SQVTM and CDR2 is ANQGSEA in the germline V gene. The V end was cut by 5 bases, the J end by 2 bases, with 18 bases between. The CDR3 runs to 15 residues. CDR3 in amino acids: CSVSSGRPSQETQYF. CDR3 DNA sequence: TGCAGCGTTAGTTCAGGGCGCCCGTCTCAAGAGACCCAGTACTTC.

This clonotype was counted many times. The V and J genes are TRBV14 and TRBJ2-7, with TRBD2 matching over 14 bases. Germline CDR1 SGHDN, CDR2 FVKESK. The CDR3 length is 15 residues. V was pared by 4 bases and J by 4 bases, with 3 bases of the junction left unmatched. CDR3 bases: TGTGCCAGCAGCCCCCGACTAGCGGGAGGGTACGAGCAGTACTTC. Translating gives CASSPRLAGGYEQYF.

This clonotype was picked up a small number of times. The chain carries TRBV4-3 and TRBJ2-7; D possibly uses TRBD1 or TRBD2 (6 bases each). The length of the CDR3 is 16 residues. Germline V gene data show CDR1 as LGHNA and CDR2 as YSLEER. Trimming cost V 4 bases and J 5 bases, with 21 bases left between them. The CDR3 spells CASSLGAPGGADEQYF. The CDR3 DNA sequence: TGCGCCAGCAGCCTCGGAGCCCCCGGGGGCGCGGACGAGCAGTACTTC.

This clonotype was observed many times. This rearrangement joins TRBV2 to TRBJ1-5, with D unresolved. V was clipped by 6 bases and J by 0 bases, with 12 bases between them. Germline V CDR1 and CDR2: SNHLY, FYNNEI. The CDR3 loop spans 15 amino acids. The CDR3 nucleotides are TGTGCCAGCAGGAGCGAAGGATATAGCAATCAGCCCCAGCATTTT. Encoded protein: CASRSEGYSNQPQHF.

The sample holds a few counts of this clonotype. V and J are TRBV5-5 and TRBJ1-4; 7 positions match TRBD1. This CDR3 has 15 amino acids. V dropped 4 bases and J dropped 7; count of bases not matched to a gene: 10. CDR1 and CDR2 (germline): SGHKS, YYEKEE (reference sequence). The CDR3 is CASSDMTGSGEKLFF. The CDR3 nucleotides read TGTGCCAGCAGCGATATGACAGGGTCGGGTGAAAAACTGTTTTTT.

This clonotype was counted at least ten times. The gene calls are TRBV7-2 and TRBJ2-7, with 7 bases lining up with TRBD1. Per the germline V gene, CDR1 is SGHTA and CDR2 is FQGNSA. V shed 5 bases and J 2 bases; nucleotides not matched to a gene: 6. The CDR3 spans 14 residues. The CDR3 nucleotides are TGTGCCAGCAGCCCGACGACAGGGCCCTACGAGCAGTACTTC. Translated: CASSPTTGPYEQYF.

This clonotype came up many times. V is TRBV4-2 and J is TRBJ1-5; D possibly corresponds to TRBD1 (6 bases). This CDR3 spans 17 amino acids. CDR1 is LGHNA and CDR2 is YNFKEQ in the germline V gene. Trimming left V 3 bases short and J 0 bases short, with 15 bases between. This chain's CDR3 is CASSQRLRGYSNQPQHF. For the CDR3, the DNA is TGTGCCAGCAGCCAGCGATTAAGGGGGTATAGCAATCAGCCCCAGCATTTT.

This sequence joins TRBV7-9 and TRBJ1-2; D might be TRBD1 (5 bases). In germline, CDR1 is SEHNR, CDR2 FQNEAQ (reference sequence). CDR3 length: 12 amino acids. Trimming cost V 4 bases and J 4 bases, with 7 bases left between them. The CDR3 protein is CASSSGTYGYTF. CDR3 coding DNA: TGTGCCAGCAGCTCTGGGACCTATGGCTACACCTTC.

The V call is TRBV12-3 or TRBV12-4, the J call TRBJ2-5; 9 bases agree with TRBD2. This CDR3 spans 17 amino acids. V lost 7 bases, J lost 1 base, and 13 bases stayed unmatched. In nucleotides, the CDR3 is TGTGCCAGCACCCTAGAGTCCAGCGGGAGGTTCCAAGAGACCCAGTACTTC. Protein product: CASTLESSGRFQETQYF.

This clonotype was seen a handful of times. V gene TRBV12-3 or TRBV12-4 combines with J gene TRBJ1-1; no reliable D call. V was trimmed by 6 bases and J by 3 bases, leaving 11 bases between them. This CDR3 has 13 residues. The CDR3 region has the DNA TGTGCCAGCAGCCCCAACTTGGACACTGAAGCTTTCTTT. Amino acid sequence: CASSPNLDTEAFF.

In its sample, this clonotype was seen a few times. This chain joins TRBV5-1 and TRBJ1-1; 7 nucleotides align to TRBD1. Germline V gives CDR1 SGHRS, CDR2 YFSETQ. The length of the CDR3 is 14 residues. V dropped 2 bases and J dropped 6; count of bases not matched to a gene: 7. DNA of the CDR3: TGCGCCAGCAGCTTACAACAGGGGCTGGCTGAAGCTTTCTTT. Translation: CASSLQQGLAEAFF.

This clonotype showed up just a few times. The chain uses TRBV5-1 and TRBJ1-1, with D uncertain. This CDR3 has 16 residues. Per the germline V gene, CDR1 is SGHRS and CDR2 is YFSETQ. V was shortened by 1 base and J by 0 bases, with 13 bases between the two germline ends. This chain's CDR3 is CASSLTGALMNTEAFF. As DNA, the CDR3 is TGCGCCAGCAGCTTGACCGGAGCCCTAATGAACACTGAAGCTTTCTTT.

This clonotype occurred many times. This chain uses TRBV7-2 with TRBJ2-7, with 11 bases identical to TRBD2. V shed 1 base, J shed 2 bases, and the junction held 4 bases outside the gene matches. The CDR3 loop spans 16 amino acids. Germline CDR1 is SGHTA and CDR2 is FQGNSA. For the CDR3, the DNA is TGTGCCAGCAGCTTAGTTATGACTAGCGGGGCCTACGAGCAGTACTTC. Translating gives CASSLVMTSGAYEQYF. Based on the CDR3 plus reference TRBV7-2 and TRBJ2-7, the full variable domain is GAGVSQSPSNKVTEKGKDVELRCDPISGHTALYWYRQSLGQGLEFLIYFQGNSAPDKSGLPSDRFSAERTGGSVSTLTIQRTQQEDSAVYLCASSLVMTSGAYEQYFGPGTRLTVT.

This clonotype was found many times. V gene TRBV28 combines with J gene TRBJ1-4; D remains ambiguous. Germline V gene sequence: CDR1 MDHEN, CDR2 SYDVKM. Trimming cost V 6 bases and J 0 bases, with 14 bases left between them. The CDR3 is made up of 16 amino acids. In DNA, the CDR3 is TGTGCCAGCAGGGACGCAGTCTCTGCAACTAATGAAAAACTGTTTTTT. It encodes CASRDAVSATNEKLFF.